A single T cell receptor beta chain is shown here with its context. The record originates from a study of OX40 agonist ivuxolimab in advanced cancers. The germline V gene encodes CDR1 ENHRY and CDR2 SYGVKD. The CDR3 sequence is 14 residues long. V shed 11 bases, J shed 6 bases, and the junction held 11 bases outside the gene matches. Method: immunoSEQ multiplex PCR; TCRdb's copy keeps in-frame clones and lacks some. The table lists approximately 100,000 clones, approximately 90% of them singletons. This receptor was obtained from an adult with an advanced solid tumor such as melanoma, head and neck, liver or kidney cancer. The V and J genes are TRBV10-3 and TRBJ2-2; 8 nucleotides agree with TRBD2. Sequenced material: CD4+ or CD8+ T cells sorted from blood, taken in a trial of the OX40 agonist ivuxolimab. The CDR3 reads CASGGAGLAGELFF. The CDR3 region has the DNA TGTGCCTCCGGGGGGGCCGGGTTAGCCGGGGAGCTGTTTTTT.